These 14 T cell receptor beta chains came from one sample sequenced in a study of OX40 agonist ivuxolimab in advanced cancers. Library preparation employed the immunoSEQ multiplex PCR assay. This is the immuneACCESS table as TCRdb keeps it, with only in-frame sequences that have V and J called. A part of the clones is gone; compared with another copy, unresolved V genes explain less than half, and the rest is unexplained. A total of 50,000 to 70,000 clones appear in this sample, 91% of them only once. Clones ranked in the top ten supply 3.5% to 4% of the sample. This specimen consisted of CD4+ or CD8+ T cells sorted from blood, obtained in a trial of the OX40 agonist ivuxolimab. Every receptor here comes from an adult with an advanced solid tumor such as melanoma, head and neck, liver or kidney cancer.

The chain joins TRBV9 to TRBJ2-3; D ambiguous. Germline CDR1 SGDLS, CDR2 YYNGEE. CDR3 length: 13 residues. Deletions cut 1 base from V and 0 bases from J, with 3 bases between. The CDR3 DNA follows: TGTGCCAGCAGCGTAATCAGCACAGATACGCAGTATTTT. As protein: CASSVISTDTQYF.

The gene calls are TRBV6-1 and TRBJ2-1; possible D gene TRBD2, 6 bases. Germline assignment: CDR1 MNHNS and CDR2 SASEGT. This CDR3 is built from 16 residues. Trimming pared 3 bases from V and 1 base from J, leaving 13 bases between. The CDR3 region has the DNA TGTGCCAGCAGTGACTATAGCGGAAAGTCCTACAATGAGCAGTTCTTC. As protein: CASSDYSGKSYNEQFF.

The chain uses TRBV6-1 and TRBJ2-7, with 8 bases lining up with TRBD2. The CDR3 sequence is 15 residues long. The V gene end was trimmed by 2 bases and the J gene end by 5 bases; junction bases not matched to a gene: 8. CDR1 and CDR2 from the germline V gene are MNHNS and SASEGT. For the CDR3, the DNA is TGTGCCAGCAGTGAATGGGGACTAGGAAGCCACGAGCAGTACTTC. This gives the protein CASSEWGLGSHEQYF.

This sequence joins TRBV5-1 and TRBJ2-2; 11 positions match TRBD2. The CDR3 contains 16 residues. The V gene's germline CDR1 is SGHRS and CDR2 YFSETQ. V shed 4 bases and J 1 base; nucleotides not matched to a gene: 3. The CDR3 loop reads CASSPGLAGNTGELFF. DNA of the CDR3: TGCGCCAGCAGCCCCGGACTAGCGGGGAACACCGGGGAGCTGTTTTTT.

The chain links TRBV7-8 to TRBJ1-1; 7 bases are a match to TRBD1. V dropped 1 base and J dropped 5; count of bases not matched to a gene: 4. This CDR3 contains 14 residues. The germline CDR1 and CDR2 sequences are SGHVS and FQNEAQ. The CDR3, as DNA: TGTGCCAGCAGCTTAGACAGGGGCGAGACTGAAGCTTTCTTT. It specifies CASSLDRGETEAFF.

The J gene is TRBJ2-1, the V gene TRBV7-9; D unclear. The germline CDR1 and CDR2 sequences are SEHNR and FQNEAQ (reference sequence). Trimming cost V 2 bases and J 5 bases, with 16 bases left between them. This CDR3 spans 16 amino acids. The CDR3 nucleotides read TGTGCCAGCAGCTTACTTACCCGCCAGGACGACAATGAGCAGTTCTTC. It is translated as CASSLLTRQDDNEQFF. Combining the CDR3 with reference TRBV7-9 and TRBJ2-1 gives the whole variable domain DTGVSQNPRHKITKRGQNVTFRCDPISEHNRLYWYRQTLGQGPEFLTYFQNEAQLEKSRLLSDRFSAERPKGSFSTLEIQRTEQGDSAMYLCASSLLTRQDDNEQFFGPGTRLTVL.

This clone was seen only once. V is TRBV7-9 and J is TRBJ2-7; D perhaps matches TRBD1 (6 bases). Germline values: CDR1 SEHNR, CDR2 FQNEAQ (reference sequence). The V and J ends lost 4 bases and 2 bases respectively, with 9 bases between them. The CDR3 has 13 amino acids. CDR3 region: CASSYPGAYEQYF. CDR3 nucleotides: TGTGCCAGCAGCTACCCAGGGGCCTACGAGCAGTACTTC.

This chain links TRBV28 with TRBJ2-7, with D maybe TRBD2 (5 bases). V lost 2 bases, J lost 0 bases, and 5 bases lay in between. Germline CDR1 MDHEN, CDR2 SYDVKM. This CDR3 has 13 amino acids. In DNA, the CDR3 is TGTGCCAGCAGTTTACGGGGCTCCTACGAGCAGTACTTC. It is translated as CASSLRGSYEQYF.

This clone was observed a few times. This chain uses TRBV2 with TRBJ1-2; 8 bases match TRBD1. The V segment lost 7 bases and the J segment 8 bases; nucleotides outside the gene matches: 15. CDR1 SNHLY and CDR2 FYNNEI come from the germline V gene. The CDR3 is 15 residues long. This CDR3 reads CASIPTPRGQGGYTF. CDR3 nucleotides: TGTGCCAGCATCCCCACACCGCGCGGACAGGGCGGCTACACCTTC.

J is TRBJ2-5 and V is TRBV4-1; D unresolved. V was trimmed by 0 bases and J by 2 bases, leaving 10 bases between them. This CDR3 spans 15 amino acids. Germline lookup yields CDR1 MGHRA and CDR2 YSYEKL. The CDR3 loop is CASSQDPSLQETQYF. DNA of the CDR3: TGCGCCAGCAGCCAAGACCCGTCTCTACAAGAGACCCAGTACTTC.

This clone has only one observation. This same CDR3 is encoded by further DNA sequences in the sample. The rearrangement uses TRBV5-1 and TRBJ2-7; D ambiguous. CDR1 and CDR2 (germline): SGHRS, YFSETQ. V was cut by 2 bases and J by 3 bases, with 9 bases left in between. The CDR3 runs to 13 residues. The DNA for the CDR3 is TGCGCCAGCAGCTTTGGCACATTCTACGAGCAGTACTTC. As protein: CASSFGTFYEQYF.

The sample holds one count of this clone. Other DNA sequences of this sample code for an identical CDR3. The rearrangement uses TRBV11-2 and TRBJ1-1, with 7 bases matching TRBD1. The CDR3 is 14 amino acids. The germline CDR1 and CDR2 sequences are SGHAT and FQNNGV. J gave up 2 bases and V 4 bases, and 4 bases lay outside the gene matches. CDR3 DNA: TGTGCCAGCAGCTGGGACAGCTTAAACACTGAAGCTTTCTTT. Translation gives CASSWDSLNTEAFF.

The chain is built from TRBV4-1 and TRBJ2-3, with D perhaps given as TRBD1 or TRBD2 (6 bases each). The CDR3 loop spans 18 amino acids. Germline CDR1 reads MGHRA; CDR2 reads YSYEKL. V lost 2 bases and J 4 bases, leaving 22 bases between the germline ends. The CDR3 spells CASSQLKLGGGVADTQYF. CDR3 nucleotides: TGCGCCAGCAGCCAACTAAAGCTAGGGGGAGGTGTCGCAGATACGCAGTATTTT.

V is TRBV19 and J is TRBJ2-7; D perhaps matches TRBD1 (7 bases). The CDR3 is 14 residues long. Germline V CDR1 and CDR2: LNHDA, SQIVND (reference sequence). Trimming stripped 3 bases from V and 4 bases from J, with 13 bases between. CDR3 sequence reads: CASSIEGAGYEQYF. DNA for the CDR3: TGTGCCAGTAGTATCGAGGGGGCGGGATACGAGCAGTACTTC.